This T cell receptor beta chain came from a study of blood T cell repertoires in COVID-19. This CDR3 region has 13 residues. The V and J ends lost 1 base and 8 bases respectively, with 9 bases between them. Germline values: CDR1 SGHNT, CDR2 YYREEE (reference sequence). TCRdb keeps only in-frame clones here, not all; method: immunoSEQ multiplex PCR. The sample yields about 330,000 clones, around nine tenths seen once. Two negative PCRs, clearance, or symptom resolution were required of recovered Cohort 3 donors. Sequencing input: PBMCs or T cells enriched from blood (not recorded which). The receptor was derived from a man aged 30 to 45 who had recovered from COVID-19. J is TRBJ1-4 and V is TRBV5-4, with a possible D match to TRBD1 (5 bases). This CDR3 reads CASSLQGAEKLFF. The DNA of the CDR3 is TGTGCCAGCAGCTTGCAGGGCGCGGAAAAACTGTTTTTT.